These T cell receptor beta chains were read from a single sample in a study of T cell clonotyping in hematopoietic cell transplantation. Repertoires were generated with immunoSEQ multiplex PCR, while TCRdb's copy carries only in-frame clones and drops some. The table shows about 5,100 clones, with roughly two thirds occurring only once. Material: PBMCs, obtained 100 days after allogeneic stem cell transplant. The receptors stem from a female patient aged 50 to 65 who had an allogeneic stem cell transplant, so the T cells may come from the graft donor. Some clones in this sample may be carry-over from other donors' samples. Each CDR3 is given with its conserved first and last residue. Fields, in order: J gene, V gene, CDR3 protein.

TRBJ1-1 TRBV5-4 CASSPWTVVEAFF
TRBJ1-3 TRBV5-1 CASSKRGESSGNTIYF
TRBJ2-3 TRBV18 CASSPIILGNSGDTQYF
TRBJ2-1 TRBV6-5 CAIRPGQGNNEQFF
TRBJ2-1 TRBV29-1 CSTGQGPHEQFF
TRBJ2-7 TRBV30 CAWSPGHYEQYF
TRBJ1-5 TRBV30 CAWSGDGGGNQPQHF
TRBJ2-1 TRBV27 CASSTRGTRAGNEQFF
TRBJ2-7 TRBV6-5 CASSRRTGAYEQYF
TRBJ1-6 TRBV30 CASHRGPSYNSPLHF
TRBJ1-1 TRBV9 CASSPDRVTEAFF
TRBJ1-5 TRBV27 CASSPRPTVYSNQPQHF
TRBJ2-2 TRBV10-3 CASSPYPRGELFF
TRBJ1-5 TRBV27 CASSLAFGPGQPQHF
TRBJ2-2 TRBV11-1 CASSPAGGELFF
TRBJ2-3 TRBV25-1 CATRTGGVDTQYF
TRBJ2-1 TRBV9 CASSGQGNSYNEQFF
TRBJ2-1 TRBV28 CASSLPTGGPGVLGLEQFF
TRBJ2-4 TRBV7-2 CASSLFGGDSAKNIQYF
TRBJ2-7 TRBV27 CASSRRTGAYEQYF
TRBJ1-1 TRBV7-2 CASSTQPGHPNTEAFF
TRBJ2-1 TRBV29-1 CSVGSPPGNNEQFF
TRBJ2-3 TRBV27 CASTKSGQRYSTDTQYF
TRBJ1-2 TRBV7-2 CASSLETGGGYTF
TRBJ2-1 TRBV2 CASKAGPLTYNEQFF
TRBJ2-7 TRBV7-9 CASSLAAGRGGVYEQYF
TRBJ1-5 TRBV6-5 CASSEWGNQPQHF
TRBJ2-5 TRBV4-3 CASSQEDMVGTQYF
TRBJ2-5 TRBV15 CATSNSLAGVGETQYF
TRBJ2-1 TRBV6-5 CASSLTSMSYNEQFF
TRBJ2-3 TRBV15 CATSRVRAVNTDTQYF
TRBJ2-1 TRBV6-6 CASTGTSFDEQFF
TRBJ1-1 TRBV30 CAWAGHGEAFF
TRBJ2-7 TRBV6-5 CASSYSGGANYEQYF
TRBJ2-2 TRBV19 CASDLKGGELFF
TRBJ2-2 TRBV5-1 CASSLTGGSGELFF
TRBJ2-2 TRBV6-5 CASSYSGQGGGELFF
TRBJ2-7 TRBV19 CASSIPRQGASLGEQYF
TRBJ2-5 TRBV30 CAWSVGGAQETQYF
TRBJ1-4 TRBV6-5 CASRWGIATNEKLFF
TRBJ2-1 TRBV29-1 CSVETLAVYNEQFF